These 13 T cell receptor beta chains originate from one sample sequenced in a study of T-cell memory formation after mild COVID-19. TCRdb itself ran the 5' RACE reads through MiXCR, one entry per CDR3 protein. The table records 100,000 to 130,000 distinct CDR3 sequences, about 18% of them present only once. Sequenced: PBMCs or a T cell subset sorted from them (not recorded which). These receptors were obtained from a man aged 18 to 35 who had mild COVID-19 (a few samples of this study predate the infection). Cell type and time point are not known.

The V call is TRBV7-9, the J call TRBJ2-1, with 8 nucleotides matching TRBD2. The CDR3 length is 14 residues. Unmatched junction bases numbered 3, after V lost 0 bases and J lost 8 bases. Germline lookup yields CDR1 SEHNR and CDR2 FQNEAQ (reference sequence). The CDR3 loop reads CASSLAGTSHEQFF. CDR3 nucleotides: TGTGCCAGCAGCTTAGCCGGGACTAGTCATGAGCAGTTCTTC. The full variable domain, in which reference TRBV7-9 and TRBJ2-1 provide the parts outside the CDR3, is DTGVSQNPRHKITKRGQNVTFRCDPISEHNRLYWYRQTLGQGPEFLTYFQNEAQLEKSRLLSDRFSAERPKGSFSTLEIQRTEQGDSAMYLCASSLAGTSHEQFFGPGTRLTVL.

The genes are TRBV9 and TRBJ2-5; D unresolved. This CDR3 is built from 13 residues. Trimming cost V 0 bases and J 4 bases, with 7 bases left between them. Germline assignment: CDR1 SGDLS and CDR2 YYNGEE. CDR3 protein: CASSVGGSETQYF. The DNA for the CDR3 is TGTGCCAGCAGCGTAGGTGGGTCAGAGACCCAGTACTTC.

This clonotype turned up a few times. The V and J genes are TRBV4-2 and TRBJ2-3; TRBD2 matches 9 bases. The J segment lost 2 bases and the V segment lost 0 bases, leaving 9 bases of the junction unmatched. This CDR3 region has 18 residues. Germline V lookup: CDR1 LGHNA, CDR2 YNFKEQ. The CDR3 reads CASSQDPSRGGATDTQYF. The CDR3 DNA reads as TGTGCCAGCAGCCAAGACCCCAGTCGCGGGGGGGCCACAGATACGCAGTATTTT.

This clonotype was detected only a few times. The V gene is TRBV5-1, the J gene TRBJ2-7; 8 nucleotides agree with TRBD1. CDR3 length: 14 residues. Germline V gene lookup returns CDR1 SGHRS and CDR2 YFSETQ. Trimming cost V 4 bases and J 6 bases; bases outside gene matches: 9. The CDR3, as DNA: TGCGCCAGCAGCCACCCCGGGACAGGTAGCGAGCAGTACTTC. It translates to CASSHPGTGSEQYF.

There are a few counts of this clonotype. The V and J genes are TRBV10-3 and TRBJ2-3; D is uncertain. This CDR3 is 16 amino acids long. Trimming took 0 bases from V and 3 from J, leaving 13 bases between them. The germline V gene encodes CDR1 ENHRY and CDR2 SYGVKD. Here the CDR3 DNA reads TGTGCCATCAGTGAGTCTCGAGACCGCCTTACAGATACGCAGTATTTT. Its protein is CAISESRDRLTDTQYF.

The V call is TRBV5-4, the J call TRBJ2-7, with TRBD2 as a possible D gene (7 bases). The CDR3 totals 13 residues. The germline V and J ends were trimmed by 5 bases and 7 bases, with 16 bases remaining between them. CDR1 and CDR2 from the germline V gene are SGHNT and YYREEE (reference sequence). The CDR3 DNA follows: TGTGCCAGCAGTCTGCGAGGGGGGGGTGAGCAGTACGTC. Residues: CASSLRGGGEQYV.

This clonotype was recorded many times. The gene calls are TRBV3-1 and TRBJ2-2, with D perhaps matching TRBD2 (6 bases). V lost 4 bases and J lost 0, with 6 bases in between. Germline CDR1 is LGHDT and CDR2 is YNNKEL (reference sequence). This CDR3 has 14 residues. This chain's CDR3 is CASSRGANTGELFF. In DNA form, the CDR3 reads TGTGCCAGCAGCCGGGGGGCGAACACCGGGGAGCTGTTTTTT.

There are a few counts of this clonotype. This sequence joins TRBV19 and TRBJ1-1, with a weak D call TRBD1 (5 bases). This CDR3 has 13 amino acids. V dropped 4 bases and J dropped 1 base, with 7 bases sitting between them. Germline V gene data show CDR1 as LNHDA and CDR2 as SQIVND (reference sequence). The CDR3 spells CASSTQGNTEAFF. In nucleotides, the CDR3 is TGTGCCAGTAGTACCCAGGGGAACACTGAAGCTTTCTTT.

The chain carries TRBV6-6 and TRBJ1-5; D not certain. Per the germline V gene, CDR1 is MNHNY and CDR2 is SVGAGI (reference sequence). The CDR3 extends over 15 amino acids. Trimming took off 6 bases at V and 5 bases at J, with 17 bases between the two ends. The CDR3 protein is CASRPGEGLYQPQHF. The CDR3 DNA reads TGTGCCAGCAGGCCTGGGGAGGGTCTTTATCAGCCCCAGCATTTT.

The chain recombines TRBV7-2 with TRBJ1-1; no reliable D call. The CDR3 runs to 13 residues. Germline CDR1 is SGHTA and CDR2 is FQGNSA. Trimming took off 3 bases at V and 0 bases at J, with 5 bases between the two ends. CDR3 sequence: CASSLQLNTEAFF. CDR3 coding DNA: TGTGCCAGCAGCTTGCAGTTGAACACTGAAGCTTTCTTT.

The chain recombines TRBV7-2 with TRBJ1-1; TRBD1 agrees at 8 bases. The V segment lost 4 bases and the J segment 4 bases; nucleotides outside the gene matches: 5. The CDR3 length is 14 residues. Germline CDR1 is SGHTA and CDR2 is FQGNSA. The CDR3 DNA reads TGTGCCAGCAGCTCCCAGGGGGCGAGCACTGAAGCTTTCTTT. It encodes CASSSQGASTEAFF.

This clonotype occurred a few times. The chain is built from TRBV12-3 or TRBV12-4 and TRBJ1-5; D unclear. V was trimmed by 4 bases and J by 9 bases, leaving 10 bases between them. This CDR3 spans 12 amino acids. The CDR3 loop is CASSSRTRPQHF. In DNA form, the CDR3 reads TGTGCCAGCAGTTCAAGGACCCGGCCCCAGCATTTT.

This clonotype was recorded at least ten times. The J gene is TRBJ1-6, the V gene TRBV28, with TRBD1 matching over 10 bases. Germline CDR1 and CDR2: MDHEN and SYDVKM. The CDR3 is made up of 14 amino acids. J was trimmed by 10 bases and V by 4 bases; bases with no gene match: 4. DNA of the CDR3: TGTGCCAGCAGTTCGGACAGGGGGAGGTCACCCCTCCACTTT. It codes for CASSSDRGRSPLHF. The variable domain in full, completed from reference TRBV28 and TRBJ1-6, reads DVKVTQSSRYLVKRTGEKVFLECVQDMDHENMFWYRQDPGLGLRLIYFSYDVKMKEKGDIPEGYSVSREKKERFSLILESASTNQTSMYLCASSSDRGRSPLHFGNGTRLTVT.